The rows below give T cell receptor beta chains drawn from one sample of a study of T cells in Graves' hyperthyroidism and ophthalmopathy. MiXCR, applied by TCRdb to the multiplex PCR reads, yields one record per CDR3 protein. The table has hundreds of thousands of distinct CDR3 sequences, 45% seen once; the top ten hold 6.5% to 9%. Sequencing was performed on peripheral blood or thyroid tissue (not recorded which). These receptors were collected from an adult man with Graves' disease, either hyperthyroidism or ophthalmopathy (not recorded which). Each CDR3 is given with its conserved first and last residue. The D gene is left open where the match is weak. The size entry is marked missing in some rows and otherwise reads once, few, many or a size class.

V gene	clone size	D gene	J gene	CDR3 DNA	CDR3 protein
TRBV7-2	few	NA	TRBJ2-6	TGTGCCAGCAGTCGAAGGGGATCTGGGATAGCCGGGGCCAACGTCCTGACTTTC	CASSRRGSGIAGANVLTF
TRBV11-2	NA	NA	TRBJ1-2	TGTGCCAGCGACGCCTATAACATTGAAGGGAACTATGGCTACACCTTC	CASDAYNIEGNYGYTF
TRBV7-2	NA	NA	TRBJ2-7	TGCGCCAGCAGCCAGGGGGGACGGGACTACGAGCAGTACTTC	CASSQGGRDYEQYF
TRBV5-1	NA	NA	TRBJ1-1	TGCGCCAGCAGCTTGGTCCCCGACTTTAGCATTGAAGCTTTCTTT	CASSLVPDFSIEAFF
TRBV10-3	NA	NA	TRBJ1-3	TGTGCCATCAGTGAAGACTATGGCTACACCATATATTTT	CAISEDYGYTIYF
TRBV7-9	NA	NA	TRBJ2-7	TGTGCCAGTTTGGTCCCAGATGTCTACGAGCAGTACTTC	CASLVPDVYEQYF
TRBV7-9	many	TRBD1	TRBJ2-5	TGTGCCAGCAGACCGGGACAGGGGGCGCGGACCCAGTACTTC	CASRPGQGARTQYF
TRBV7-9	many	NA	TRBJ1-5	TGTGCCAGCAGCTTACAGGATCAGCCCCAGCATTTT	CASSLQDQPQHF
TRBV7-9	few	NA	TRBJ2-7	TGTGCCAGCAGCCAAGCTTCAGGGACCTACGAGCAGTACTTC	CASSQASGTYEQYF
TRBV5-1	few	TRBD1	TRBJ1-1	TGCGCCAGCAGCGGGACAGGGAATCCGGACACTGAAGCTTTCTTT	CASSGTGNPDTEAFF
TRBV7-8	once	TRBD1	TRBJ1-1	TGTGCCAGCAGCCCAAAAGGACAGGGCCTGAACACTGAAGCTTTCTTT	CASSPKGQGLNTEAFF
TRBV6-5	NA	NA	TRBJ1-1	TGTGCCAGCAGTTCCACAGGGCCCACTGAAGCTTTCTTT	CASSSTGPTEAFF
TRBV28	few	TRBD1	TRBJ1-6	TGTGCCAGCAGTTTCGGGACAGGGGGACCCCTCCACTTT	CASSFGTGGPLHF
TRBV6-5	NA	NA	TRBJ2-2	TGTGCCAGCAGTGACCTGACACCGAACACCGGGGAGCTGTTTTTT	CASSDLTPNTGELFF
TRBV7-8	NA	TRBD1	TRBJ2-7	TGTGCCAGCAGCTTTGACAGGGCATATTCCTACGAGCAGTACTTC	CASSFDRAYSYEQYF
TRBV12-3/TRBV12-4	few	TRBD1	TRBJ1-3	TGTGCCAGCAGTATCACCCCAGGGGGGAGCAGAAACACCATATATTTT	CASSITPGGSRNTIYF